The entry below gives a single TCR beta chain sequence along with its context. Its matching antigen is unknown. These data originate in a study of beta chain features in type 1 diabetes. Study-level background: Examination of sorted cells across all samples involved approximately 100,000,000 cells.

Sorting that relied on CD45RO/CCR7/CD25/CD127/CD95/CD27 yielded CD4+ naive, central memory, regulatory and stem cell-like memory cells. V was trimmed by 5 bases and J by 1 base, leaving 25 bases between them. Germline V lookup: CDR1 SNHLY, CDR2 FYNNEI. The CDR3 has 19 residues. Study-level points and caveats: A moderate, significant TCRB CDR3 shortening appeared in type 1 diabetes across four CD4+ subsets. Within patients, naive, central memory and Treg TCRB repertoires seemed more similar than within healthy donors.

Sequenced material consisted of expressed TCRB transcripts (all of the isolated RNA was reverse transcribed). Assay used: immunoSEQ multiplex PCR; TCRdb lists only in-frame clones, some missing. The sample consists of 680,000 or so clones, roughly a sixth of them appearing once. This receptor was taken from a young man in good health. The chain carries TRBV2 and TRBJ2-3; D call uncertain. Sequencing was performed on naive CD4+ T cells from blood. The CDR3 is CASSRGVHRRIKGTDTQYF. The CDR3 DNA reads TGTGCCAGCAGTCGTGGCGTTCACCGCCGCATTAAGGGCACAGATACGCAGTATTTT.